The 21 T cell receptor beta chains reported below all come from one sample, sequenced in a study of shared clonotypes between healthy human individuals. The protocol was immunoSEQ multiplex PCR, while the TCRdb copy is restricted to in-frame clones and leaves out a portion. The profile covers more than 900,000 clones, with roughly 74% appearing a single time and 0.5% to 0.65% taken by the ten largest. Sequencing was done on a sample of memory CD4+ T cells from PBMCs. Specified subset: CD45RA-negative fraction. These receptors were obtained from a man between 18 and 29 years old in good health. Some clones in this sample may be carry-over from other donors' samples.

This chain joins TRBV18 and TRBJ2-7; a possible D gene is TRBD2 (5 bases). The germline gives CDR1 KGHSH, CDR2 LQKENI. The CDR3 extends over 15 amino acids. V gave up 4 bases and J gave up 2 bases, with 15 bases separating them. This CDR3 reads CASSLSNGNTYEQYF. CDR3 coding DNA: TGTGCCAGCTCACTTAGCAACGGGAATACCTACGAGCAGTACTTC.

This sequence joins TRBV6-5 and TRBJ1-2, with no clear D. Trimming stripped 0 bases from V and 2 bases from J, with 7 bases between. Germline V gives CDR1 MNHEY, CDR2 SVGAGI. This CDR3 comprises 14 residues. The CDR3 DNA is TGTGCCAGCAGTTACTCGACGGTAAACTATGGCTACACCTTC. Its translation is CASSYSTVNYGYTF.

This chain uses TRBV9 with TRBJ2-6; no clear D gene. Germline V gene lookup returns CDR1 SGDLS and CDR2 YYNGEE. Trimming stripped 6 bases from V and 0 bases from J, with 10 bases between. This CDR3 spans 15 amino acids. This chain's CDR3 is CASTKGRSGANVLTF. CDR3 DNA sequence: TGTGCCAGCACAAAAGGGCGCTCTGGGGCCAACGTCCTGACTTTC.

This sequence joins TRBV28 and TRBJ2-3, with D maybe TRBD2 (6 bases). This CDR3 is built from 13 residues. Trimming stripped 6 bases from V and 5 bases from J, with 12 bases between. Germline assignment: CDR1 MDHEN and CDR2 SYDVKM. CDR3 sequence (DNA): TGTGCCAGCAGGCCCTCGGGGGTAGATACGCAGTATTTT. This encodes CASRPSGVDTQYF.

The gene calls are TRBV6-1 and TRBJ1-3; 8 nucleotides align to TRBD1. CDR3 length: 15 residues. With V trimmed by 6 bases and J by 0 bases, 4 bases remained unmatched. The germline gives CDR1 MNHNS, CDR2 SASEGT. The chain's CDR3 is CASSWDRSSGNTIYF. The CDR3 bases are TGTGCCAGCAGCTGGGACAGGTCCTCTGGAAACACCATATATTTT.

The V gene is TRBV10-3, the J gene TRBJ2-3, with 8 bases lining up with TRBD2. The V gene end was trimmed by 3 bases and the J gene end by 5 bases; junction bases not matched to a gene: 4. CDR1 and CDR2 from the germline V gene are ENHRY and SYGVKD. The length of the CDR3 is 14 residues. Here the CDR3 DNA reads TGTGCCATCAGTGATCAAGCGGGGGTAGATACGCAGTATTTT. Amino acids: CAISDQAGVDTQYF.

Concerning this clone: A much larger clone differs by one base, so this may be a read error. The rearrangement uses TRBV7-9 and TRBJ2-1, with D uncertain. The germline gives CDR1 SEHNR, CDR2 FQNEAQ (reference sequence). Deletions cut 1 base from V and 8 bases from J, with 6 bases between. This CDR3 is built from 12 residues. The CDR3 loop is CASSLEWDEQFF. CDR3 nucleotides: TGTGCCAGCAGCTTAGAGTGGGATGAGCAGTTCTTC.

This clone was seen only a few times. This rearrangement joins TRBV4-2 to TRBJ2-7, with D uncertain. Trimming took off 0 bases at V and 4 bases at J, with 7 bases between the two ends. The CDR3 loop spans 13 amino acids. Germline CDR1 and CDR2: LGHNA and YNFKEQ. The chain's CDR3 is CASSQEAQYEQYF. The CDR3 nucleotides are TGTGCCAGCAGCCAAGAAGCCCAGTACGAGCAGTACTTC.

This chain joins TRBV28 and TRBJ1-2; D is unresolved. Trimming removed 3 bases from V and 2 bases from J, with 16 bases in between. Germline V gene lookup returns CDR1 MDHEN and CDR2 SYDVKM. This CDR3 contains 16 residues. The CDR3 nucleotides read TGTGCCAGCAGTTTTGCTGGCGAAGGGTCGAACTATGGCTACACCTTC. It specifies CASSFAGEGSNYGYTF.

The chain links TRBV28 to TRBJ1-2; maybe TRBD1 (5 bases). V was trimmed by 10 bases and J by 7 bases, leaving 22 bases between them. The CDR3 totals 14 residues. Germline V CDR1 and CDR2: MDHEN, SYDVKM. The CDR3 DNA reads as TGTGCCACTGCGCAAACGGGGGGATGGTCTGGCTACACCTTC. This translates into CATAQTGGWSGYTF.

The V gene is TRBV21-1, the J gene TRBJ2-1; the DNA was not compared with TRBD2, the D call given in the table. TRBV21-1 is a pseudogene segment. The CDR3 has 15 residues. For the CDR3, the DNA is TGTGCCAGCAAGAGGCGGGAGAGAACCTACAATGAGCAGTTCTTC. It is translated as CASKRRERTYNEQFF.

CDR3 sequence reads: CASSPQITAGNTIYF. The CDR3 nucleotides read TGTGCCAGCTCACCCCAGATCACTGCTGGAAACACCATATATTTT. The rearrangement links TRBV18 to TRBJ1-3; unclear D gene. The CDR3 consists of 15 residues. CDR1 is KGHSH and CDR2 is LQKENI in the germline V gene. Trimming took 3 bases from V and 2 from J, leaving 11 bases between them.

The chain recombines TRBV30 with TRBJ1-5; D not resolved. Trimming stripped 3 bases from V and 6 bases from J, with 12 bases between. Germline CDR1 is GTSNPN and CDR2 is SVGIG (reference sequence). This CDR3 is 13 amino acids long. The CDR3 is CAWRYGLGQPQHF. The CDR3 DNA reads TGTGCCTGGAGGTACGGGCTTGGTCAGCCCCAGCATTTT.

This clone came up many times. The chain is built from TRBV2 and TRBJ2-1; 8 nucleotides agree with TRBD1. CDR3 length equals 13 residues. V was clipped by 4 bases and J by 9 bases; unmatched bases: 5. Per germline, CDR1 SNHLY and CDR2 FYNNEI. CDR3 amino acids: CASSGTGSGEQFF. DNA of the CDR3: TGTGCCAGCAGTGGGACAGGGTCCGGTGAGCAGTTCTTC.

The chain couples TRBV28 to TRBJ2-2, with unresolved D. Per germline, CDR1 MDHEN and CDR2 SYDVKM. The CDR3 totals 15 residues. V was pared by 5 bases and J by 0 bases, with 10 bases between. DNA for the CDR3: TGTGCCAGCAGTCCCCCCCAGGCGAACACCGGGGAGCTGTTTTTT. Translating gives CASSPPQANTGELFF.

The rearrangement joins TRBV28 to TRBJ2-7; TRBD2 aligns across 7 bases. Germline V gives CDR1 MDHEN, CDR2 SYDVKM. The CDR3 is 16 residues long. V was clipped by 6 bases and J by 1 base; unmatched bases: 12. The CDR3 DNA is TGTGCCAGCAGCAAAGGGTGGGGGGGTATTTCCTACGAGCAGTACTTC. Translating gives CASSKGWGGISYEQYF.

The genes are TRBV4-3 and TRBJ1-6; D is ambiguous. V lost 1 base, J lost 6 bases, and 7 bases lay in between. Germline V gene data show CDR1 as LGHNA and CDR2 as YSLEER. The CDR3 totals 14 residues. CDR3 sequence (DNA): TGCGCCAGCAGCCAAGGGTACGGTAATTCACCCCTCCACTTT. Residues: CASSQGYGNSPLHF.

The sample holds a few counts of this clone. The chain couples TRBV7-3 to TRBJ2-1, with 12 nucleotides matching TRBD2. Germline loops: CDR1 SGHTA, CDR2 FQGTGA. The CDR3 contains 16 residues. The trim removed 4 bases at V and 7 bases at J, leaving 8 bases unmatched. The CDR3 DNA sequence: TGTGCCAGCAGCTCCCCCGGGACTAGCGGGTCGAATGAGCAGTTCTTC. Translated, it gives CASSSPGTSGSNEQFF.

The rearrangement links TRBV2 to TRBJ2-3; D gene ambiguous. The V gene lost 5 bases and the J gene lost 6 bases, with 12 bases spanning the gap. This CDR3 contains 13 residues. Germline V gives CDR1 SNHLY, CDR2 FYNNEI. CDR3 coding DNA: TGTGCCAGCAGTCCCCAGCTGTTTGATACGCAGTATTTT. It specifies CASSPQLFDTQYF. Looking up the rest from reference TRBV2 and TRBJ2-3 gives the full variable domain: EPEVTQTPSHQVTQMGQEVILRCVPISNHLYFYWYRQILGQKVEFLVSFYNNEISEKSEIFDDQFSVERPDGSNFTLKIRSTKLEDSAMYFCASSPQLFDTQYFGPGTRLTVL.

The J gene is TRBJ1-1, the V gene TRBV28; D not resolved. The V end lost 1 base, the J end lost 7 bases, and 7 bases lay between the germline ends. CDR1 and CDR2 (germline): MDHEN, SYDVKM. The CDR3 has 12 residues. The DNA of the CDR3 is TGTGCCAGCAGTTTATTCGGCAATGAAGCTTTCTTT. This gives the protein CASSLFGNEAFF. The variable domain in full, with the rest retrieved from reference TRBV28 and TRBJ1-1, is DVKVTQSSRYLVKRTGEKVFLECVQDMDHENMFWYRQDPGLGLRLIYFSYDVKMKEKGDIPEGYSVSREKKERFSLILESASTNQTSMYLCASSLFGNEAFFGQGTRLTVV.

This chain links TRBV29-1 with TRBJ2-5; possibly TRBD2 for D (6 bases). The J call may not be correct, given that the DNA end is closer to TRBJ2-7. The CDR3 sequence is 13 residues long. The germline V gene encodes CDR1 SQVTM and CDR2 ANQGSEA. CDR3 loop: CSVGQGLGSEQYF. Written as DNA, the CDR3 is TGCAGCGTTGGGCAGGGCCTCGGGAGCGAGCAGTACTTC.